The clone carrying this T cell receptor (beta chain) has just a few counts. Its specificity is not known. This sample is part of a study of vaccination effects on CD4 cells after COVID-19. Germline lookup yields CDR1 SGHRS and CDR2 YFSETQ. With 4 bases removed from V and 2 bases from J, the gap between germline ends came to 12 bases. The CDR3 loop spans 14 amino acids. Profiling relied on immunoSEQ multiplex PCR, and the TCRdb table lists in-frame clones only, not all of them. Of 70,000 or so clones listed, 70% to 80% are singletons. Overall study results and limits: Vaccine-induced clones in healthy vaccinees cross-reacted with common cold coronaviruses in only 1 of 255 cases.

Cultured cells yielded isolated CD4+ T cells after around 9 days. People in the vaccine group had not been infected with SARS-CoV-2 before, and their nucleocapsid antibodies were negative. This receptor was taken from a human donor who received a COVID-19 vaccine. The material was CD4+ T cells from PBMCs cultured without peptide, obtained before COVID-19 vaccination. This chain links TRBV5-1 with TRBJ1-1; no firm D call. CDR3 in amino acids: CASSPWTGNTEAFF. As DNA, the CDR3 is TGCGCCAGCAGCCCCTGGACGGGAAACACTGAAGCTTTCTTT.